This TCR beta chain was found in a study of CD8 T cells in ankylosing spondylitis. TCRdb called the 5' RACE reads again in MiXCR, with one record for every CDR3 protein. The data hold some 150,000 distinct CDR3 sequences, with around two fifths observed a single time. Per germline, CDR1 LGHDT and CDR2 YNNKEL (reference sequence). The V gene lost 4 bases and the J gene lost 2 bases, with 9 bases spanning the gap. The CDR3 has 14 amino acids. The table lists this clonotype with a few counts. The sequenced material came from synovial fluid, either unsorted or a sorted T cell fraction (not recorded which). This clonotype was obtained from a male donor with ankylosing spondylitis. The chain uses TRBV3-1 and TRBJ2-1; D possibly corresponds to TRBD1 (5 bases). As DNA, the CDR3 is TGTGCCAGCAGCCTGCCAGGGACCTACAATGAGCAGTTCTTC. Translating it yields CASSLPGTYNEQFF.